These 7 T cell receptor beta chains share one sample of origin, sequenced in a study of tumor and adjacent non-tumor tissue in lung cancer. This sample's RNA came from whole unsorted tissue. This non-tumor lung sample came from over 3 cm beyond the tumor edge. Three rounds of nested PCR, following a modified ARM-PCR protocol, produced the TCRbeta library. TCRdb itself ran the multiplex PCR reads through MiXCR, one entry per CDR3 protein. The table lists approximately 100,000 distinct CDR3 sequences, 65% of them singletons. Sequenced input: distant non-tumor lung tissue. These receptors were taken from a man aged 25-40 years with non-small cell lung cancer.

Comment on this clonotype: The germline gene is not matched at one end of the junction; a read error may be the cause. The chain employs TRBV29-1 and TRBJ2-5; D perhaps matches TRBD1 (5 bases). CDR3 size: 13 residues. CDR1 and CDR2 from the germline V gene are SQVTM and ANQGSEA. CDR3 nucleotide sequence: TGCAGCGTTGCTTCAGGGTTTGCCGAGACCCGGTACTTC. It translates to CSVASGFAETRYF. The full variable domain, with the rest looked up from reference TRBV29-1 and TRBJ2-5, is SAVISQKPSRDICQRGTSLTIQCQVDSQVTMMFWYRQQPGQSLTLIATANQGSEATYESGFVIDKFPISRPNLTFSTLTVSNMSPEDSSIYLCSVASGFAETRYFGPGTRLLVL.

A note on this clonotype: It is likely a read error, because the conserved phenylalanine at the end of the CDR3 is missing. This chain links TRBV5-1 with TRBJ2-1, with 14 bases identical to TRBD2. The CDR3 runs 17 residues. With V trimmed by 4 bases and J by 4 bases, 7 bases remained unmatched. CDR1 SGHRS and CDR2 YFSETQ come from the germline V gene. The CDR3 DNA reads as TGCGCCAGCAGCCCGGGACTAGCGGGAGTTAGTTACAATGAGCAGTTCTCC. Its protein product is CASSPGLAGVSYNEQFS.

This clonotype was picked up a small number of times. A much larger clone is a single base away; this may be a read error. The chain combines TRBV20-1 with TRBJ1-5; no clear D gene. CDR3 length: 12 residues. Germline-derived CDR1 and CDR2 are DFQATT and SNEGSKA (reference sequence). The CDR3: CSARPPNRPQHF. The DNA for the CDR3 is TGCAGTGCTAGACCCCCCAATCGGCCCCAGCATTTT.

The table lists this clonotype with a count of one. The chain links TRBV20-1 to TRBJ1-5; D not certain. This CDR3 comprises 14 residues. V lost 4 bases, J lost 6 bases, and 16 bases lay in between. Per the germline V gene, CDR1 is DFQATT and CDR2 is SNEGSKA (reference sequence). The CDR3 DNA follows: TGCAGTGCTATACTAGCCCAGGAGAGTCAGCCCCAGCATTTT. It yields the protein CSAILAQESQPQHF.

The chain links TRBV20-1 to TRBJ2-7, with D perhaps matching TRBD2 (6 bases). CDR3 length: 13 amino acids. CDR1 and CDR2 (germline): DFQATT, SNEGSKA (reference sequence). Trimming removed 2 bases from V and 4 bases from J, with 12 bases in between. CDR3 nucleotide sequence: TGCAGTGCTAGATCCGGCGGGGCTTACGAGCAGTACTTC. Translation gives CSARSGGAYEQYF.

This rearrangement joins TRBV6-1 to TRBJ1-1; D is unclear. The CDR3 extends over 12 amino acids. The germline V gene encodes CDR1 MNHNS and CDR2 SASEGT. Written as DNA, the CDR3 is TGTATCAGCAGAGAGGGGAACACTGAAGCTTTCTTT. Translated: CISREGNTEAFF.

A word on this clonotype: At one boundary the junction diverges from the germline segment, which might be a read error. The chain has TRBV4-2 and TRBJ2-2; D possibly corresponds to TRBD2 (5 bases). The CDR3 is 16 amino acids. Germline V CDR1 and CDR2: LGHNA, YNFKEQ. CDR3 loop: CASSQEESMVDGELFF. In DNA, the CDR3 is TGTGCTAGCAGCCAAGAGGAAAGCATGGTAGACGGGGAACTGTTTTTT.